This passage covers 25 T cell receptor beta chains from one sample sequenced in a study of tumor-infiltrating lymphocytes in primary liver carcinoma. Total RNA amounting to roughly 0.5 ug was the source from which TCR beta cDNA was made with a constant-region primer. Library construction for TCR beta comprised three nested multiplex PCR rounds performed with slightly modified ARM-PCR. The first two PCR rounds used TRBV1-TRBV30 primers with a Cbeta primer, around 10 cycles each. TCRdb reprocessed the multiplex PCR reads via MiXCR and lists one record per CDR3 protein. The data hold roughly 330,000 distinct CDR3 sequences, with about 65% observed a single time. Both blood RNA, taken from unsorted whole blood, and germline DNA were extracted. The material sequenced was peripheral blood. These receptors were collected from a middle-aged man with primary liver carcinoma and hepatitis B virus infection.

As concerns this clonotype: The germline gene is not matched at one end of the junction; a read error may be the cause. This chain joins TRBV4-1 and TRBJ2-6; D not certain. The CDR3 is made up of 17 amino acids. CDR1 is MGHRA and CDR2 is YSYEKL in the germline V gene. CDR3: CTSSQDVIGSGANVLTF. Written as DNA, the CDR3 is TGCACCAGCAGCCAAGATGTGATTGGCTCTGGGGCCAACGTCCTGACTTTC.

This clonotype has ten or more counts. The CDR3 region is CSVRDSYNEQFF. In DNA form, the CDR3 reads TGCAGCGTTCGTGACAGCTACAATGAGCAGTTCTTC. This sequence joins TRBV29-1 and TRBJ2-1, with a weak D call TRBD1 (5 bases). Trimming cost V 5 bases and J 3 bases, with 8 bases left between them. Germline V gene sequence: CDR1 SQVTM, CDR2 ANQGSEA. This CDR3 has 12 residues.

As for this clonotype: It may be a read error: a sequence one base away is much more abundant. The chain carries TRBV5-4 and TRBJ2-5; TRBD1 agrees at 7 bases. Germline V gene lookup returns CDR1 SGHNT and CDR2 YYREEE (reference sequence). Trimming took 4 bases from V and 1 from J; bases not matched to a gene: 7. CDR3 length: 15 residues. In nucleotides, the CDR3 is TGTGCCAGCAGCCTAGACAGGGAAATCCAAGAGACCCAGTACTTC. This sequence encodes CASSLDREIQETQYF.

This clonotype was seen more than once but under ten times. A read error may be the cause here, since a much bigger clone is one base away. The rearrangement uses TRBV29-1 and TRBJ1-2; weak D call: TRBD1 (5 bases). Germline V gene sequence: CDR1 SQVTM, CDR2 ANQGSEA. The CDR3 covers 14 residues. CDR3 region: CGVEDPATVYGYTF. The CDR3 nucleotides read TGCGGCGTTGAAGATCCAGCGACAGTCTATGGCTACACCTTC.

This clonotype was recorded at least ten times. The rearrangement joins TRBV12-3 or TRBV12-4 to TRBJ2-5; D gene ambiguous. CDR3 length equals 15 residues. V was shortened by 3 bases and J by 2 bases, with 13 bases between the two germline ends. CDR3 sequence (DNA): TGTGCCAGCAGTTTCTCGGCGGCGGTGCAAGAGACCCAGTACTTC. Its translation: CASSFSAAVQETQYF.

V is TRBV11-1 and J is TRBJ1-5; D gene uncertain. The DNA end lines up better with TRBJ2-3; the J call may be wrong. Germline CDR1 reads SGHAT; CDR2 reads FQDESV (reference sequence). The CDR3 consists of 13 residues. CDR3 protein: CASSFSTIQPQYF. The CDR3 bases are TGTGCCAGCAGCTTTAGCACCATTCAGCCCCAGTATTTT.

The V and J genes are TRBV10-2 and TRBJ1-3, with no clear D. The V gene's germline CDR1 is WSHSY and CDR2 SAAADI. This CDR3 has 14 residues. The V and J ends lost 9 bases and 4 bases respectively, with 16 bases between them. CDR3 coding DNA: TGCGCCAGTTGGAACGGGCAGGCCGGAAACACCATATATTTT. It encodes CASWNGQAGNTIYF.

V gene TRBV6-2 or TRBV6-3 combines with J gene TRBJ2-7; 9 nucleotides line up with TRBD2. Germline-derived CDR1 and CDR2 are MNHEY and SVGEGT. CDR3 length equals 17 residues. V gave up 0 bases and J gave up 5 bases; unmatched junction bases: 11. The CDR3 protein is CASSYSQGSGSTNEQYF. CDR3 nucleotide sequence: TGTGCCAGCAGTTACTCCCAGGGTAGCGGGAGTACAAACGAGCAGTACTTC.

Ten or more counts support this clonotype. The chain couples TRBV4-1 to TRBJ1-5; D not resolved. The germline gives CDR1 MGHRA, CDR2 YSYEKL. This CDR3 comprises 15 residues. Trimming removed 0 bases at V and 0 bases at J, with 6 bases between. The chain's CDR3 is CASSQEGFSNQPQHF. The CDR3 DNA reads as TGCGCCAGCAGCCAAGAGGGGTTTAGCAATCAGCCCCAGCATTTT.

Worth noting for this clonotype: One end of the junction varies from germline; a read error may be responsible. The chain couples TRBV6-5 to TRBJ2-7, with 10 nucleotides matching TRBD1. The CDR3 sequence is 14 residues long. Per the germline V gene, CDR1 is MNHEY and CDR2 is SVGAGI. The CDR3 nucleotides are TGTGTCAGCAGTCGGGACAGGGGAAACCACGAGCAGTACTTC. It encodes CVSSRDRGNHEQYF.

CDR3 sequence (DNA): TGTGCCAGCGGCCCAAGTCGTTCGGGACCGTATACCGGGGAGCTGTTTTTT. As protein: CASGPSRSGPYTGELFF. V and J are TRBV11-2 and TRBJ2-2, with D perhaps given as TRBD1 or TRBD2 (5 bases each). The V gene's germline CDR1 is SGHAT and CDR2 FQNNGV. Trimming shortened V by 8 bases and J by 5 bases, and 24 bases separated the two germline ends. The CDR3 is 17 amino acids.

CDR3 sequence (DNA): TGTGCCGGCATTGAAGACGTAGATACGCAGTATTTT. This encodes CAGIEDVDTQYF. This rearrangement joins TRBV6-1 to TRBJ2-3, with D uncertain. Germline loops: CDR1 MNHNS, CDR2 SASEGT. V was cut by 11 bases and J by 5 bases, with 14 bases left in between. CDR3 length: 12 amino acids.

Of note for this clonotype: Since the CDR3 does not end with the conserved phenylalanine or tryptophan, this likely comes from a read error. Because the CDR3's place on the DNA is in doubt, the DNA is left out and the CDR3 is given as listed by TCRdb. The chain is built from TRBV12-3 or TRBV12-4 and TRBJ1-5. The length of the CDR3 is 15 amino acids, counting both ends. The CDR3 is CASSLGQRSNQSHHS.

This clonotype was picked up a small number of times. This may be a read error, as it is one base from a much larger clone. This chain links TRBV4-3 with TRBJ2-7; D gene uncertain. This CDR3 has 15 residues. CDR1 is LGHNA, CDR2 YSLEER, per germline. Written as DNA, the CDR3 is TGCGCCAGCAACCAAGTTGCGGCAGAGGCAAACGAGCAGTACTTC. Residues: CASNQVAAEANEQYF.

Details on this clonotype: This CDR3 fails to terminate in the conserved phenylalanine or tryptophan, so it likely reflects a read error. The DNA is omitted, as the CDR3 cannot be located on it reliably, and the CDR3 follows TCRdb's listing. CDR3 sequence: CASSWAPREETKCL. The chain combines TRBV11-1 with TRBJ2-5; TRBD2, the table's D call, lacks a check against the DNA. The CDR3 adds up to 14 amino acids, both ends counted. The germline V gene has CDR1 SGHAT and CDR2 FQDESV (reference sequence).

In regard to this clonotype: A junction boundary mismatches the germline segment, possibly from a read error. The chain couples TRBV11-2 to TRBJ2-7, with unresolved D. Germline V gives CDR1 SGHAT, CDR2 FQNNGV. CDR3 length: 17 amino acids. CDR3 loop: CVSSLVFTVGRSYEQYF. Here the CDR3 DNA reads TGTGTCAGCAGCTTAGTTTTTACGGTTGGGCGGAGTTATGAGCAATACTTC.

This clonotype was seen repeatedly, ten times or more. The chain carries TRBV12-3 or TRBV12-4 and TRBJ2-4; 8 bases are a match to TRBD1. V lost 5 bases and J lost 8; bases outside the gene matches: 8. The CDR3 is made up of 14 amino acids. In nucleotides, the CDR3 is TGTGCCAGCAGTCCCGGGGGACAGGTAGACATTCAGTACTTC. Its protein is CASSPGGQVDIQYF.

Ten or more counts support this clonotype. The chain uses TRBV5-6 and TRBJ2-5; 10 bases are a match to TRBD2. The length of the CDR3 is 15 residues. From germline, CDR1 is SGHDT and CDR2 YYEEEE. The J segment lost 1 base and the V segment lost 5 bases, leaving 5 bases of the junction unmatched. This CDR3 reads CASRRIAGGQETQYF. The CDR3 DNA reads TGTGCCAGCAGGAGAATAGCGGGAGGCCAAGAGACCCAGTACTTC.

This clonotype was seen repeatedly, ten times or more. The chain combines TRBV6-6 with TRBJ2-1; TRBD2 might be the D (6 bases). Per germline, CDR1 MNHNY and CDR2 SVGAGI (reference sequence). The CDR3 contains 17 residues. V was cut by 2 bases and J by 5 bases, with 19 bases left in between. CDR3: CASSYSGGGKGNNEQFF. The DNA of the CDR3 is TGTGCCAGCAGTTACAGTGGAGGCGGGAAAGGGAACAATGAGCAGTTCTTC.

Remarks on this clonotype: The CDR3 does not end in the conserved phenylalanine or tryptophan, so this is likely a read error. The chain is built from TRBV6-5 and TRBJ1-1; D remains ambiguous. V was pared by 7 bases and J by 7 bases, with 16 bases between. Germline V CDR1 and CDR2: MNHEY, SVGAGI. CDR3 length: 13 residues. This CDR3 reads CASTSDVTIEAFL. The CDR3 coding sequence is TGTGCCAGCACCTCGGACGTGACCATTGAAGCTTTCTTA.

The chain employs TRBV24-1 and TRBJ1-2; D may be TRBD1 (5 bases). The V gene lost 3 bases and the J gene lost 4 bases, with 20 bases spanning the gap. The CDR3 length is 17 residues. Germline CDR1 reads KGHDR; CDR2 reads SFDVKD. Here the CDR3 DNA reads TGTGCCACCAGTGATAGCTCTGGGGCCACCGAAATCTATGGCTACACCTTC. It encodes CATSDSSGATEIYGYTF.

In this sample, this clonotype turned up many times. The genes are TRBV6-1 and TRBJ1-1; 7 bases match TRBD1. The CDR3 consists of 13 residues. Germline lookup yields CDR1 MNHNS and CDR2 SASEGT. J gave up 5 bases and V 6 bases, and 6 bases lay outside the gene matches. Here the CDR3 DNA reads TGTGCCAGCAGCATACAGGGGCGGACTGAAGCTTTCTTT. As protein: CASSIQGRTEAFF.

This clonotype was seen at least ten times. V is TRBV29-1 and J is TRBJ2-3; D is perhaps TRBD2 (6 bases). Germline loops: CDR1 SQVTM, CDR2 ANQGSEA. Deletions cut 6 bases from V and 4 bases from J, with 20 bases between. This CDR3 comprises 15 residues. CDR3 coding DNA: TGCAGCGTGGGACCATCGTCGGGGGACCCAGATACGCAGTATTTT. Protein: CSVGPSSGDPDTQYF.

The rearrangement uses TRBV11-2 and TRBJ2-1, with D perhaps matching TRBD2 (5 bases). The CDR3 consists of 14 residues. V gave up 8 bases and J gave up 6 bases, with 17 bases separating them. Germline assignment: CDR1 SGHAT and CDR2 FQNNGV. The CDR3 here is CASGLAGVGNEQFF. The CDR3 nucleotides read TGTGCCAGCGGCCTAGCTGGAGTTGGCAATGAGCAGTTCTTC.

As for this clonotype: Germline and junction disagree at one end, which may indicate a read error. This chain links TRBV4-2 with TRBJ2-7; 9 bases map to TRBD2. CDR1 LGHNA and CDR2 YNFKEQ come from the germline V gene. This CDR3 spans 18 amino acids. The CDR3 loop reads CASSQHRLAGIGSYEQYF. In nucleotides, the CDR3 is TGTGCCAGCAGCCAACACAGGCTAGCGGGAATCGGGTCCTACGAACAGTACTTC.